This TCR beta chain was sequenced during a study of blood T cell repertoires in COVID-19 (dated by TCRdb to the early 2020s). With regard to the full study: Samples covering the acute and convalescent phases of COVID-19 were provided by collaborators in the United States, Italy and Spain. The prospective study material was composed of cDNA or gDNA derived from T cells, B-cell-depleted T cells, or PBMCs. The dataset comprised deeply sampled blood TCRbeta repertoires from subjects exposed to, actively infected with, or recovered from COVID-19. The repertoires were made available in a free public database intended to serve as a resource for research on the immune response to SARS-CoV-2. Samples came from the ongoing ImmuneRACE study (first 160 participants) plus 1,254 subjects from 6 global collaborators. A de-identified subject ID, COVID-19 status, age in years and sex were almost always included in the sample metadata. Where HLA class I and class II types were available, the types were taken from metadata supplied by the sample provider, not from assay-based typing.

Participants in the prospective study were enrolled through a virtual design, were aged about 18 to 100 years, and lived in 20 to 30 United States geographic areas. In the prospective study, participants were assigned to cohorts based on the clinical history participants reported in a screening survey and a study questionnaire. In the prospective study, mobile phlebotomists collected whole blood, serum and a nasopharyngeal or oropharyngeal swab from each participant. Over an approximately 2-month period, participants in the prospective study had the option of providing additional blood draws and questionnaires. Blood samples from the prospective study were shipped frozen or at room temperature prior to DNA extraction. This clone was picked up one time. Its antigen remains unidentified. It has no much larger one-base neighbor in the sample; base qualities were not kept. Relative to germline, V is 7 bases shorter and J is 1 base shorter, with 13 bases between their ends. The CDR3 measures 14 amino acids from cysteine to phenylalanine. CDR3 DNA is the only sequence kept; it has 42 bases, read in frame from the first base. CDR1 and CDR2 were assigned from the germline V gene as MDHEN and SYDVKM.

The immunoSEQ Assay, a bias-controlled multiplex PCR, was used to amplify TCRbeta CDR3 regions from genomic DNA. The authors' analysis ran thus. The number of nucleated cells in each sample was estimated by amplification of reference gene primers within the assay. Sequence reads were collapsed and filtered to measure the absolute abundance of every unique TCRbeta CDR3 rearrangement. Productive Simpson clonality was computed per sample as the square root of Simpson's diversity index over productive rearrangements. Drawn from immuneACCESS, this table holds only the in-frame rearrangements with V and J called that TCRdb kept. Clones are partly lost; checked studies trace under half to an unresolved V gene and leave the rest unexplained. That table gives V, J and clone size, and the DNA gave D and trimming. This sample has around 320,000 clones in its table, and 90% of those were observed once. Jointly, the top ten make up 3.5% to 5% of the sample.

Points the paper makes about the study in general: The quantity of clinical and demographic metadata differed by source and by participant and was supplied without curation.

This clonotype was sampled from a woman under 30 with acute COVID-19. The receptor chain draws on TRBV28 and TRBJ1-1, with no D gene named confidently. The sample consisted of PBMCs or T cells enriched from blood (not recorded which). CDR3 region: CASNVELPNTEAFF. The bases are TGTGCCAGCAACGTCGAACTCCCGAACACTGAAGCTTTCTTT.